This TCR beta chain was sequenced in a study of cytomegalovirus exposure and HLA in healthy donors. Remarks on this clone: Its matching antigen is unknown.

From germline, CDR1 is DFQATT and CDR2 SNEGSKA (reference sequence). Unmatched junction bases numbered 7, after V lost 5 bases and J lost 9 bases. The CDR3 extends over 11 amino acids. It was with 60 Vbeta and 13 Jbeta primers that the PCR ran. Under the authors' procedure: An analysis performed later counted about 80 million unique TCR beta chains (roughly 10 million of them shared). The method was immunoSEQ multiplex PCR; TCRdb's version includes in-frame clones alone and lacks a portion of them. D and trimming were read from the DNA, whereas the V and J calls and clone size are those reported in that table. The repertoire holds roughly 130,000 clones, with 75% to 85% as singletons. Findings and caveats of the study: In vitro data verified a few CMV-associated chains as specific for CMV antigens. For most TCR sequences rarity was the rule, although some public TCRs occurred in many donors. TCR beta chain V- and J-gene trimming was linked, in a later analysis, to a missense variant in DCLRE1C.

The TCR was taken from a man aged 25-45 years in good health and CMV-seronegative. The sequenced material came from PBMCs. The chain links TRBV20-1 to TRBJ2-7; 7 positions match TRBD2. The CDR3: CSAPLAVVQYF. The CDR3 DNA reads as TGCAGTGCTCCGCTAGCGGTAGTGCAGTACTTC.